Listed here are 7 T cell receptor beta chains from one sample, sequenced in a study of cytomegalovirus exposure and HLA in healthy donors (dated by TCRdb to 2015 to 2018). Library creation used the immunoSEQ multiplex PCR assay. For the multiplex PCR, a mixture combining 60 forward primers for TCR Vbeta segments and 13 reverse primers for TCR Jbeta segments was used. Drawn from immuneACCESS, this table holds only the in-frame rearrangements with V and J called that TCRdb kept. Clones are partly lost; checked studies trace under half to an unresolved V gene and leave the rest unexplained. The sample records almost 90,000 clones, less than 85% of which are singletons. 6.5% to 8.5% of the sample lies in the top ten. The sample taken for sequencing was PBMCs. The receptors were sampled from a middle-aged man in good health and CMV-seropositive.

The chain joins TRBV25-1 to TRBJ1-2, with D tentatively TRBD1 (5 bases). Trimming pared 5 bases from V and 8 bases from J, leaving 9 bases between. The CDR3 spans 11 residues. Germline CDR1 and CDR2: MGHDK and SYGVNS. The DNA for the CDR3 is TGTGCCAGCAGTCGACAGAGCGGCTACACCTTC. This sequence encodes CASSRQSGYTF.

The gene calls are TRBV9 and TRBJ2-7; TRBD2 matches 9 bases. Unmatched junction bases numbered 13, after V lost 0 bases and J lost 3 bases. CDR1 SGDLS and CDR2 YYNGEE come from the germline V gene. The CDR3 spans 18 residues. CDR3 protein: CASSVGPSLRGGLYEQYF. The CDR3 region has the DNA TGTGCCAGCAGCGTAGGCCCCTCTCTGCGGGGGGGGCTCTACGAGCAGTACTTC.

The rearrangement uses TRBV9 and TRBJ2-7; no clear D. The length of the CDR3 is 14 residues. CDR1 and CDR2 (germline): SGDLS, YYNGEE. Trimming shortened V by 0 bases and J by 5 bases, and 12 bases separated the two germline ends. The CDR3 spells CASSVGSYANEQYF. Written as DNA, the CDR3 is TGTGCCAGCAGCGTAGGGTCCTACGCCAACGAGCAGTACTTC.

The chain carries TRBV6-1 and TRBJ1-2; 9 bases align to TRBD1. Germline lookup yields CDR1 MNHNS and CDR2 SASEGT. The CDR3 is 14 residues long. Trimming cost V 5 bases and J 5 bases; bases outside gene matches: 6. The DNA for the CDR3 is TGTGCCAGCAGTTTCACAGGGGGCCGGTATGGCTACACCTTC. As protein: CASSFTGGRYGYTF.

The J gene is TRBJ1-3, the V gene TRBV28, with D possibly TRBD1 on 6 matching bases. Germline CDR1 reads MDHEN; CDR2 reads SYDVKM. The CDR3 has 15 residues. Trimming stripped 10 bases from V and 0 bases from J, with 16 bases between. CDR3 residues: CATKTGPSSGNTIYF. In nucleotides, the CDR3 is TGTGCCACCAAGACAGGACCGAGCTCTGGAAACACCATATATTTT. Full variable domain (outside the CDR3, taken from reference TRBV28 and TRBJ1-3): DVKVTQSSRYLVKRTGEKVFLECVQDMDHENMFWYRQDPGLGLRLIYFSYDVKMKEKGDIPEGYSVSREKKERFSLILESASTNQTSMYLCATKTGPSSGNTIYFGEGSWLTVV.

The rearrangement joins TRBV9 to TRBJ2-3, with 7 bases fitting TRBD1. V trimming: 2 bases; J trimming: 2 bases; junction bases outside the gene matches: 5. Germline CDR1 and CDR2: SGDLS and YYNGEE. The CDR3 extends over 15 amino acids. DNA of the CDR3: TGTGCCAGCAGCGTTGAGGGGGCTTCCACAGATACGCAGTATTTT. This gives the protein CASSVEGASTDTQYF. The entire variable domain, with the rest obtained from reference TRBV9 and TRBJ2-3, is as follows: DSGVTQTPKHLITATGQRVTLRCSPRSGDLSVYWYQQSLDQGLQFLIQYYNGEERAKGNILERFSAQQFPDLHSELNLSSLELGDSALYFCASSVEGASTDTQYFGPGTRLTVL.

The chain employs TRBV7-8 and TRBJ2-5; the D gene is possibly TRBD2 (6 bases). The CDR3 runs 15 residues. V was cut by 5 bases and J by 1 base, with 14 bases left in between. The germline V gene has CDR1 SGHVS and CDR2 FQNEAQ. For the CDR3, the DNA is TGTGCCAGCAGCCCACCCGGGAGCCCCCAAGAGACCCAGTACTTC. Residues: CASSPPGSPQETQYF.